These 24 T cell receptor beta chains originate from one sample sequenced in a study of Graves' ophthalmopathy and Graves' hyperthyroidism. Amplified TCR beta CDR3 regions were obtained using RNA transcripts as template. The authors performed first-round RT-PCR with HTBI primers and then a second-round multiplex PCR. Each CDR3 protein gets one entry after TCRdb re-called the multiplex PCR reads with MiXCR. The sample consists of around 1,200,000 distinct CDR3 sequences, 35% to 45% of them appearing once. What was sequenced was peripheral blood or thyroid tissue (not recorded which). Every receptor here comes from an adult man with Graves' hyperthyroidism.

The chain combines TRBV7-9 with TRBJ1-1; D ambiguous. This CDR3 has 14 residues. Germline CDR1 reads SEHNR; CDR2 reads FQNEAQ (reference sequence). V was pared by 5 bases and J by 4 bases, with 14 bases between. CDR3 residues: CASSGPGRTTEAFF. Written as DNA, the CDR3 is TGTGCCAGCAGCGGACCGGGAAGGACCACTGAAGCTTTCTTT.

This chain joins TRBV7-2 and TRBJ2-6; unclear D gene. Germline CDR1 and CDR2: SGHTA and FQGNSA. This CDR3 is 12 amino acids long. Trimming cost V 5 bases and J 9 bases, with 8 bases left between them. The CDR3 protein is CASSEGYNVLTF. In DNA form, the CDR3 reads TGTGCCAGCAGCGAAGGATACAACGTCCTGACTTTC.

This clonotype was detected ten times or more. V gene TRBV10-3 combines with J gene TRBJ2-2, with TRBD2 identical over 8 bases. The CDR3 runs to 16 residues. Germline CDR1 ENHRY, CDR2 SYGVKD. J lost 5 bases, V lost 0 bases, and 5 bases had no gene match. The CDR3 DNA is TGTGCCATCAGTGAGTCCACAGCGGGAGTAACCGGGGAGCTGTTTTTT. As protein: CAISESTAGVTGELFF.

This clonotype was observed many times. The rearrangement links TRBV10-2 to TRBJ1-5; maybe TRBD1 (6 bases). The germline gives CDR1 WSHSY, CDR2 SAAADI. V was trimmed by 7 bases and J by 3 bases, leaving 13 bases between them. This CDR3 has 14 amino acids. CDR3 DNA: TGCGCCAGCACCGAGGGGGGTCCCAATCAGCCCCAGCATTTT. Translating it yields CASTEGGPNQPQHF.

This clonotype was seen repeatedly, ten times or more. This sequence joins TRBV11-2 and TRBJ1-1, with a tentative D call TRBD1 (5 bases). V shed 7 bases and J shed 5 bases, with 17 bases lying between them. Germline V CDR1 and CDR2: SGHAT, FQNNGV. This CDR3 contains 14 residues. CDR3 coding DNA: TGTGCCAGCACCATTACTCAGGGACCTACTGAAGCTTTCTTT. Translated: CASTITQGPTEAFF.

This clonotype was observed many times. J is TRBJ1-1 and V is TRBV2; tentatively, D is TRBD1 (5 bases). Germline values: CDR1 SNHLY, CDR2 FYNNEI. Trimming cost V 5 bases and J 5 bases, with 12 bases left between them. The CDR3 is 13 amino acids. Here the CDR3 DNA reads TGTGCCAGCAGTCCCCTTGGGGGTACTGAAGCTTTCTTT. Its translation: CASSPLGGTEAFF.

This clonotype was seen repeatedly, ten times or more. The V call is TRBV10-3, the J call TRBJ1-6; no clear D gene. This CDR3 region has 15 residues. The V gene lost 10 bases and the J gene lost 4 bases, with 17 bases spanning the gap. Germline values: CDR1 ENHRY, CDR2 SYGVKD. The CDR3 region is CASRKGSAYNSPLHF. The DNA of the CDR3 is TGTGCCAGCCGAAAGGGATCCGCTTATAATTCACCCCTCCACTTT.

The chain joins TRBV6-2 or TRBV6-3 to TRBJ2-2; TRBD1 is a possible D gene (6 bases). CDR3 length: 14 residues. Germline assignment: CDR1 MNHEY and CDR2 SVGEGT. The V and J ends lost 6 bases and 6 bases respectively, with 14 bases between them. In DNA form, the CDR3 reads TGTGCCAGCAGCCGGGACATAGGCGCCGGGGAGCTGTTTTTT. Its protein is CASSRDIGAGELFF.

In this sample, this clonotype turned up a few times. The rearrangement links TRBV25-1 to TRBJ1-6; a possible D gene is TRBD1 (6 bases). The CDR3 extends over 16 amino acids. Trimming took 6 bases from V and 9 from J, leaving 21 bases between them. Germline assignment: CDR1 MGHDK and CDR2 SYGVNS. CDR3 residues: CASRGDMGDVGSPLHF. The CDR3 region has the DNA TGTGCCAGCAGGGGGGACATGGGAGATGTTGGTTCACCCCTCCACTTT.

The chain has TRBV2 and TRBJ1-6; a weak D match, TRBD1 (6 bases). In germline, CDR1 is SNHLY, CDR2 FYNNEI. There are 16 residues in the CDR3. V lost 3 bases and J lost 10, with 19 bases in between. In nucleotides, the CDR3 is TGTGCCAGCAGTGACCTAAGGGGGGGCCCTCGGTCACCCCTCCACTTT. This translates into CASSDLRGGPRSPLHF.

This clonotype was recorded only once. A clone one base away is much larger, so this may be a read error. The rearrangement uses TRBV12-3 or TRBV12-4 and TRBJ1-4, with D hard to call. This CDR3 is built from 13 residues. In nucleotides, the CDR3 is TGTGCCAGCAGTTCGGACGGTAATGAAAAAATGTTTTTT. Translating it yields CASSSDGNEKMFF.

In its sample, this clonotype was seen many times. The chain is built from TRBV12-3 or TRBV12-4 and TRBJ2-7; D is uncertain. Trimming shortened V by 2 bases and J by 5 bases, and 7 bases separated the two germline ends. The CDR3 has 12 amino acids. This chain's CDR3 is CASSLPGNEQYF. In DNA, the CDR3 is TGTGCCAGCAGTTTACCGGGCAACGAGCAGTACTTC.

J is TRBJ1-6 and V is TRBV10-3, with TRBD1 identical over 10 bases. After removal of 7 bases from V and 7 bases from J, the junction contained 13 bases not matched to a gene. Germline CDR1 and CDR2: ENHRY and SYGVKD. The CDR3 loop spans 17 amino acids. Here the CDR3 DNA reads TGTGCCATCACCTCCGGCCCCCCGGGACAGGGGAATTCACCCCTCCACTTT. It codes for CAITSGPPGQGNSPLHF.

This clonotype was detected once. The CDR3 region has the DNA TGCGCCAGCAGCCAACCCCCCGGGACAGTTGATTCACCCCTCCACTTT. Translation: CASSQPPGTVDSPLHF. V usage is TRBV10-2 and J usage is TRBJ1-6, with 7 bases matching TRBD1. Germline trimming cut 6 bases from V and 8 bases from J; bases unmatched to any gene: 13. Germline V CDR1 and CDR2: WSHSY, SAAADI. The length of the CDR3 is 16 residues.

This clonotype has a count of ten or more. This chain's CDR3 is CAISEFGRGDEKLFF. The CDR3 nucleotides read TGTGCCATCAGTGAGTTCGGGCGGGGCGATGAAAAACTGTTTTTT. This chain uses TRBV10-3 with TRBJ1-4, with a tentative D call TRBD1 (5 bases). Germline V gives CDR1 ENHRY, CDR2 SYGVKD. The CDR3 sequence is 15 residues long. The V end was cut by 1 base, the J end by 6 bases, with 12 bases between.

This clonotype was counted many times. This rearrangement joins TRBV7-9 to TRBJ2-7; 8 nucleotides match TRBD1. This CDR3 is 15 amino acids long. Germline V gene data show CDR1 as SEHNR and CDR2 as FQNEAQ (reference sequence). The ends lost 1 base at V and 3 bases at J; junction bases unmatched: 5. Here the CDR3 reads CASSLGDRNDYEQYF. The DNA for the CDR3 is TGTGCCAGCAGCTTAGGGGACAGGAACGACTACGAGCAGTACTTC.

This clonotype was observed a few times. The CDR3 carries no conserved terminal phenylalanine or tryptophan, so it likely arises from a read error. It is unclear where the CDR3 begins or ends on the DNA, so no DNA is shown, and the CDR3 is as TCRdb lists it. The chain carries TRBV29-1 and TRBJ2-6. Germline V gene lookup returns CDR1 SQVTM and CDR2 ANQGSEA. The CDR3 is 10 amino acids in total, end residues counted. The CDR3 sequence is CSVVGDAPTS.

This clonotype turned up a few times. This chain uses TRBV9 with TRBJ1-2; D gene uncertain. Germline CDR1 is SGDLS and CDR2 is YYNGEE. V gave up 4 bases and J gave up 4 bases, with 11 bases separating them. The CDR3 totals 13 residues. For the CDR3, the DNA is TGTGCCAGCAGCTCGGAAGCGGGCTATGGCTACACCTTC. Amino acid sequence: CASSSEAGYGYTF.

This clonotype has only a few counts. This sequence joins TRBV7-2 and TRBJ2-6, with D unclear. The V gene's germline CDR1 is SGHTA and CDR2 FQGNSA. This CDR3 has 17 residues. V lost 0 bases to trimming and J lost 0 bases, with 9 bases between them. CDR3 DNA: TGTGCCAGCAGCTTAGCCAGACAAGGCTCTGGGGCCAACGTCCTGACTTTC. Its translation is CASSLARQGSGANVLTF.

This clonotype was counted a few times. The rearrangement links TRBV6-1 to TRBJ1-5; D gene unclear. This CDR3 has 15 amino acids. Trimming removed 3 bases at V and 4 bases at J, with 13 bases between. Germline loops: CDR1 MNHNS, CDR2 SASEGT. CDR3 sequence reads: CASSEWETPNQPQHF. DNA for the CDR3: TGTGCCAGCAGTGAGTGGGAGACTCCTAATCAGCCCCAGCATTTT.

This clonotype was detected a few times. V is TRBV4-2 and J is TRBJ1-1; TRBD1 matches at 7 bases. The CDR3 sequence is 15 residues long. V shed 0 bases and J 8 bases; nucleotides not matched to a gene: 9. CDR1 is LGHNA, CDR2 YNFKEQ, per germline. CDR3 amino acids: CASSQEGIRQGEAFF. CDR3 DNA: TGTGCCAGCAGCCAAGAGGGGATTAGACAGGGAGAAGCTTTCTTT.

This clonotype has a count of ten or more. The J gene is TRBJ2-5, the V gene TRBV20-1; 7 nucleotides agree with TRBD1. This CDR3 comprises 15 residues. The trim removed 3 bases at V and 1 base at J, leaving 8 bases unmatched. The germline CDR1 and CDR2 sequences are DFQATT and SNEGSKA (reference sequence). CDR3 bases: TGCAGTGCTAGCCCTCAGGGGGTCAGCCAAGAGACCCAGTACTTC. Translation gives CSASPQGVSQETQYF.

Details on this clonotype: Compared with germline, one end of the junction differs, possibly owing to a read error. The chain employs TRBV10-2 and TRBJ2-7; 13 bases match TRBD2. There are 14 residues in the CDR3. The germline gives CDR1 WSHSY, CDR2 SAAADI. The CDR3: CASSAGLAGASDLF. The CDR3 DNA sequence: TGCGCCAGCAGTGCCGGACTAGCGGGGGCATCCGACCTATTC.

This clonotype was seen only a few times. The chain employs TRBV20-1 and TRBJ2-7; D tentatively reads TRBD1 or TRBD2 (5 bases each). CDR3 size: 13 residues. V was shortened by 6 bases and J by 4 bases, with 16 bases between the two germline ends. The germline V gene encodes CDR1 DFQATT and CDR2 SNEGSKA (reference sequence). The CDR3 DNA is TGCAGTGCGCGACCCAGGGAGAAATACGAGCAGTACTTC. Translation: CSARPREKYEQYF.